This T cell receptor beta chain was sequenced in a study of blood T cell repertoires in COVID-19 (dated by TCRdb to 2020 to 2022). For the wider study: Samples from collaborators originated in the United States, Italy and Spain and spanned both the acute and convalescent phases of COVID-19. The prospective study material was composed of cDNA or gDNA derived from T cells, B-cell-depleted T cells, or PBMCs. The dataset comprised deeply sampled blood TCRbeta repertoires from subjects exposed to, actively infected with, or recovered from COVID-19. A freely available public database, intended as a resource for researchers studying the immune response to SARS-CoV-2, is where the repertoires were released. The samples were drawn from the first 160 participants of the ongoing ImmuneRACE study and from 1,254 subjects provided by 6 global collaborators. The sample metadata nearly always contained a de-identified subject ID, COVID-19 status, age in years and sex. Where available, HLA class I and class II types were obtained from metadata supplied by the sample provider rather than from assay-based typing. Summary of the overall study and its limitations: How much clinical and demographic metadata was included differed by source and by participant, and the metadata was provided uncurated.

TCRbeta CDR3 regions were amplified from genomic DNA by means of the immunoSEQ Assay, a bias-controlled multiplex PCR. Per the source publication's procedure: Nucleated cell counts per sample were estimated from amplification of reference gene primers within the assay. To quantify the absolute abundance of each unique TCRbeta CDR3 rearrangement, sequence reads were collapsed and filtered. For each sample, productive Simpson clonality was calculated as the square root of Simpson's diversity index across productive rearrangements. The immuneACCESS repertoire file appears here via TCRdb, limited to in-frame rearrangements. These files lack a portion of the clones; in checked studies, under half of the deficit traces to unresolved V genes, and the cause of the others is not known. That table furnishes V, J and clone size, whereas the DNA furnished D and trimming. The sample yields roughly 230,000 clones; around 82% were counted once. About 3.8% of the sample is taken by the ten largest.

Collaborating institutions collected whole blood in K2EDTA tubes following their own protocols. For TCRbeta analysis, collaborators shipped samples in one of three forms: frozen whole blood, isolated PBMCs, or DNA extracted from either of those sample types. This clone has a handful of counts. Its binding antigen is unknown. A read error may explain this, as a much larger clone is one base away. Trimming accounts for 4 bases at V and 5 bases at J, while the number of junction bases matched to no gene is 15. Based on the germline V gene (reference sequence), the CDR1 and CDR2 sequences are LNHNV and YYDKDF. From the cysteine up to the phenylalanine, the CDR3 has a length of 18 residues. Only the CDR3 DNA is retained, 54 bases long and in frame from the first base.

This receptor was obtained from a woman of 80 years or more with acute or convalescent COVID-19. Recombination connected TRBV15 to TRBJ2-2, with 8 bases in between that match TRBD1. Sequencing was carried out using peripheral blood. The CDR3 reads CATSTGTIAGGGTGELFF. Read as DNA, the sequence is TGTGCCACCAGCACCGGAACTATCGCAGGGGGCGGGACCGGGGAGCTGTTTTTT.